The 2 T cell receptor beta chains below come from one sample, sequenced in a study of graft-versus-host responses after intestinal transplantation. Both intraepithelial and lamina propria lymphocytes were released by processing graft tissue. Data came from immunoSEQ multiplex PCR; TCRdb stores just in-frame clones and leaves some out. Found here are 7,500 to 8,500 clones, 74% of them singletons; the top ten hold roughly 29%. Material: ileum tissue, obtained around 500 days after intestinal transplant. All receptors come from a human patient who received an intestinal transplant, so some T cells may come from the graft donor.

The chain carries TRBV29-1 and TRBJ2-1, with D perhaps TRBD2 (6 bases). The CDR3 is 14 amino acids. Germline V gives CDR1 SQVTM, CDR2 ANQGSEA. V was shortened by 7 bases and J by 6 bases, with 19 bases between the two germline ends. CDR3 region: CSATRGGTANEQFF. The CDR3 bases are TGCAGCGCCACTCGCGGAGGGACCGCCAATGAGCAGTTCTTC.

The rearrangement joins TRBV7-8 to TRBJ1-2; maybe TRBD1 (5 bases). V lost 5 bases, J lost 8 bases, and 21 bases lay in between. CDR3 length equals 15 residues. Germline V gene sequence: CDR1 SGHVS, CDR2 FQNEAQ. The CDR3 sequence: CASSPGGTATWGYTF. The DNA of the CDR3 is TGTGCCAGCAGCCCGGGTGGGACGGCGACCTGGGGCTACACCTTC.